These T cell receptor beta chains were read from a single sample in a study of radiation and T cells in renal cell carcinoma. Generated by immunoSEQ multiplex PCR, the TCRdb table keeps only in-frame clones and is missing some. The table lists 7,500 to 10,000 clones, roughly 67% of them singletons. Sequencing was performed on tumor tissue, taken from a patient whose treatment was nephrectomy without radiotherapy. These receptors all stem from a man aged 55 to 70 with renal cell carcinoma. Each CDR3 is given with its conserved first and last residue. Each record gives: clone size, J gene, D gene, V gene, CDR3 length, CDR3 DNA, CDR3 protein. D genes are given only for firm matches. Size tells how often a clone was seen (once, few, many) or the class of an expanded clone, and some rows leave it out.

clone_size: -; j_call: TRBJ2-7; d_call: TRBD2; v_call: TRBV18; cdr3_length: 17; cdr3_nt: TGTGCCAGCTCTCCCCAGCCGGGAGCGGGGGGGCTTGGAGAGCAGTACTTC; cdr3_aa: CASSPQPGAGGLGEQYF
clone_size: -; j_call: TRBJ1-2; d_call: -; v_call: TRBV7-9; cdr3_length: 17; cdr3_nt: TGTGCCAGCAGCTCGATGGGAATGGATACCTTTCACTATGGCTACACCTTC; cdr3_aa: CASSSMGMDTFHYGYTF
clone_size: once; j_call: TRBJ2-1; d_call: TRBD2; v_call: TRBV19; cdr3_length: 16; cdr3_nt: TGTGCCACTCAAACCCGGGGACTAGCGGCAAGAAATGAGCAGTTCTTC; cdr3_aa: CATQTRGLAARNEQFF
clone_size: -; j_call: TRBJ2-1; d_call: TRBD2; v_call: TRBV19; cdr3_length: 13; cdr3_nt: TGTGCCAGTACCTTCCTAGCGGGAGGAGACAAGTTCTTC; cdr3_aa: CASTFLAGGDKFF
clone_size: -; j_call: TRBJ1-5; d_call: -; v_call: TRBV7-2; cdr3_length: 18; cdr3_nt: TGTGCCAGCAGCTTATCGGGTGGGACACCCGAGAGGGGTCAGCCCCAGCATTTT; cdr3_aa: CASSLSGGTPERGQPQHF
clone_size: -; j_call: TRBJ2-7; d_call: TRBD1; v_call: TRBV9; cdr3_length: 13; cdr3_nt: TGTGCCAGCAGCGGACAGGGGGCGTACGAGCAGTACTTC; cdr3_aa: CASSGQGAYEQYF
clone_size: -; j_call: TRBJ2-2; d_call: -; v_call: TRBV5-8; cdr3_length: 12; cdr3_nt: TGTGCCAGCAGCTTGCGGTCCGGGGAGCTGTTTTTT; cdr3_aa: CASSLRSGELFF
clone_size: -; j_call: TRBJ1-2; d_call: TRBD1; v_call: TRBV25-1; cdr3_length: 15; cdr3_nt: TGTGCCAGCAGTGGGACCGGGACAGGGGGCTATGGCTACACCTTC; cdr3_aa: CASSGTGTGGYGYTF
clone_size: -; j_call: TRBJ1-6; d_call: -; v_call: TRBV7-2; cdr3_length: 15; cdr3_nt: TGTGCCAGCAGCCCACCAAGCTCCTATAATTCACCCCTCCACTTT; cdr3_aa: CASSPPSSYNSPLHF
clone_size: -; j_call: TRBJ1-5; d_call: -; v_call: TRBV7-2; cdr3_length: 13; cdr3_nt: TGTGCCAGCAGCTTAGGGACAGTCGAGCCCCAGCATTTT; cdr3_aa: CASSLGTVEPQHF
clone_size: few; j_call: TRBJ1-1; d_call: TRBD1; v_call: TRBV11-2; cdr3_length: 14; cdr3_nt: TGTGCCAGCAGCCTCGGGACAGAGAACACTGAAGCTTTCTTT; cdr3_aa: CASSLGTENTEAFF
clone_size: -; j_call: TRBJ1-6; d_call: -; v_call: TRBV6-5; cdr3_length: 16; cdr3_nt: TGTGCCAGCAGTTACTCGACACAGGGTTATAATTCACCCCTCCACTTT; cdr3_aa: CASSYSTQGYNSPLHF
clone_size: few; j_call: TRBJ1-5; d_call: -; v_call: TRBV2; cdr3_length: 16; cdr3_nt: TGTGCCAGCAGTGGAGGGGGGGGTTTGAGCAATCAGCCCCAGCATTTT; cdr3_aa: CASSGGGGLSNQPQHF
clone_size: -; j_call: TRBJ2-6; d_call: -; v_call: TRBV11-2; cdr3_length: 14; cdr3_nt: TGTGCCAGCAGCCGATTTTCTGGGGCCAACGTCCTGACTTTC; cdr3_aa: CASSRFSGANVLTF
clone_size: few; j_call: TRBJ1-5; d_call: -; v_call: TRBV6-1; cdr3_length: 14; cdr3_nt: TGTGCCAGCAGCGGACCCGACGTTGGAAGGCCCCAGCATTTT; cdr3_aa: CASSGPDVGRPQHF
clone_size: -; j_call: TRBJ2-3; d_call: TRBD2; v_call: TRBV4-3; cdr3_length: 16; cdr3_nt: TGCGCCAGCAGCCAAGATCTAGCGGGAGGGCCAGATACGCAGTATTTT; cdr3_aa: CASSQDLAGGPDTQYF
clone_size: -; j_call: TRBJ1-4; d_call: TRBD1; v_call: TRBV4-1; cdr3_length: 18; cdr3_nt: TGCGCCAGCAGCCAAATCCGGGACAGGGGGCTCCCTAATGAAAAACTGTTTTTT; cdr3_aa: CASSQIRDRGLPNEKLFF
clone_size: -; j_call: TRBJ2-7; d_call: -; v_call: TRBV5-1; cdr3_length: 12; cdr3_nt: TGCGCCAGCAGAGGGACCAACTACGAGCAGTACTTC; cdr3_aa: CASRGTNYEQYF
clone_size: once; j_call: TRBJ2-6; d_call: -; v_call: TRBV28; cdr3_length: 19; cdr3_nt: TGTGCCAGCAGTGTCCTACCGAGGCAGTTTGCCTCTGGGGCCAACGTCCTGACTTTC; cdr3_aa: CASSVLPRQFASGANVLTF
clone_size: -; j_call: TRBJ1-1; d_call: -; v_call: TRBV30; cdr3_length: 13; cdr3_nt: TGTGCCTGGAGTGTACAGTCGAACACTGAAGCTTTCTTT; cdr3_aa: CAWSVQSNTEAFF
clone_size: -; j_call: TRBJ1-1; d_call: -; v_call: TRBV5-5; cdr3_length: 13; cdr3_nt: TGTGCCAGCAGCTTGAGTGGTGGCACTGAAGCTTTCTTT; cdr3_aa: CASSLSGGTEAFF
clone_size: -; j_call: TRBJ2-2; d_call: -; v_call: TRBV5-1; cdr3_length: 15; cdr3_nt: TGCGCCAGCAGCTTGGTAGGCGGGTCCGCCGGGGAGCTGTTTTTT; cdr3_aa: CASSLVGGSAGELFF
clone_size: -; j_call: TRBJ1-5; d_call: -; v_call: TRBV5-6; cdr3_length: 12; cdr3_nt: TGTGCCAGCAGCCGTGGTGGGACATCCCAGCATTTT; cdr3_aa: CASSRGGTSQHF
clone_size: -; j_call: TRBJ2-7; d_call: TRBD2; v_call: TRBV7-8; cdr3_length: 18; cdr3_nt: TGTGCCAGCAGCTTCGGTGCTAGCGGGACCCCGGGCAACTACGAGCAGTACTTC; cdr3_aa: CASSFGASGTPGNYEQYF
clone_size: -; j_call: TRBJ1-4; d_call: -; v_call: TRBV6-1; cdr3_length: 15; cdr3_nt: TGTGCCAGCAGTGAAGATAGAGGGGCTGGTGAAAAACTGTTTTTT; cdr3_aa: CASSEDRGAGEKLFF
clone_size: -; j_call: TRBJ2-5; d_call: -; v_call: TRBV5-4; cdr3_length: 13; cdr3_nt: TGTGCCAGCAGCTTGCCTAGCGAGAAGACCCAGTACTTC; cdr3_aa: CASSLPSEKTQYF
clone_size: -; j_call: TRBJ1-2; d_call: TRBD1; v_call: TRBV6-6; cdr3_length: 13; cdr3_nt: TGTGCCAGCAGTTTGACAGGGGGAGATGGCTACACCTTC; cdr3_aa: CASSLTGGDGYTF
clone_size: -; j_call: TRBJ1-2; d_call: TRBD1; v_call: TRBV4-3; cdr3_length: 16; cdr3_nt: TGCGCCAGCAGCTTGGGGACAGGAGTATTTAACTATGGCTACACCTTC; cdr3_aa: CASSLGTGVFNYGYTF
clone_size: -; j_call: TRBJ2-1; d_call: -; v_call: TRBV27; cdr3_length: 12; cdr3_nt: TGTGCCAGCTCCAACGATGGTTATGAGCAGTTCTTC; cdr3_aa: CASSNDGYEQFF
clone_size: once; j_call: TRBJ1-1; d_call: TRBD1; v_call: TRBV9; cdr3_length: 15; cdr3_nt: TGTGCCAGCAGCGTGGGACAGTCCCGTAACACTGAAGCTTTCTTT; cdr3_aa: CASSVGQSRNTEAFF
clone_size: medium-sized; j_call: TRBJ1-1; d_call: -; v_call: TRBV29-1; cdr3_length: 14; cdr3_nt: TGCAGCGCCCGAGCGGGGGGTATGAACACTGAAGCTTTCTTT; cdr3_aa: CSARAGGMNTEAFF
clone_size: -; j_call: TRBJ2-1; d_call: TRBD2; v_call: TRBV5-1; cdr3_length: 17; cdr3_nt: TGCGCCAGCAGCTTGGCCCCGGGACTAGCGGGAAACAATGAGCAGTTCTTC; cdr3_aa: CASSLAPGLAGNNEQFF
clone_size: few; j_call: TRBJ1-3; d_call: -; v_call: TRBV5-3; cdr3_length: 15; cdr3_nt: TGTGCCAGCAGCTTGAAGGGGGGCGCTGGAAACACCATATATTTT; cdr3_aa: CASSLKGGAGNTIYF